The clone carrying this T cell receptor (beta chain) was seen a handful of times. 5'RACE template switching added a universal primer site and UMIs to TCR cDNA. One entry per CDR3 protein, called by TCRdb with MiXCR from the 5' RACE reads. This sample has 500,000 to 700,000 distinct CDR3 sequences; about 19% occur once, and the top ten carry approximately 14%. This entry comes from a study of T cells after yellow fever vaccination. The CDR3 is 14 residues long. Germline V gene data show CDR1 as SGHDT and CDR2 as YYEEEE. V was shortened by 2 bases and J by 5 bases, with 13 bases between the two germline ends.

This sequence was found in a man younger than 45 who received the YFV17D yellow fever vaccine. The sequencing here drew on PBMCs, taken 15 days after the yellow fever booster vaccination. The rearrangement joins TRBV5-6 to TRBJ2-5; weak D call: TRBD2 (5 bases). The CDR3 DNA follows: TGTGCCAGCAGCTTCCGGGCCTCGGGGGAGACCCAGTACTTC. Its protein product is CASSFRASGETQYF.